This T cell receptor (beta chain) was recorded in a study of blood T cell repertoires in COVID-19. Study-wide background: PBMCs, B-cell-depleted T cells, or T cells provided the cDNA or gDNA that made up the material.

Unmatched junction bases numbered 13, after V lost 4 bases and J lost 7 bases. CDR1 is GTSNPN and CDR2 is SVGIG in the germline V gene (reference sequence). CDR3 size: 15 residues. Seattle-derived patients entered the study during active infection and were followed longitudinally. Original analysis: It was from reference gene primer amplification that nucleated cell counts were estimated. Libraries were prepared by immunoSEQ multiplex PCR; TCRdb keeps only in-frame clonotypes and omits some of them. D and trimming come from the DNA, and the V and J calls and clone size come from that table. This sample has about 300,000 clones; 80% to 95% occur once, and the top ten carry 2% to 2.5%.

The sample was peripheral blood. This sequence originates from a young woman with COVID-19, enrolled during active disease. The chain is built from TRBV30 and TRBJ1-2; 9 bases fit TRBD1. CDR3 DNA sequence: TGTGCCTGGACCAATTTACAGGGGGCGAGAGCTGGCTACACCTTC. Amino acids: CAWTNLQGARAGYTF.